These 18 T cell receptor beta chains came from one sample sequenced in a study of cytomegalovirus exposure and HLA in healthy donors. PCR used 60 Vbeta primers and 13 Jbeta primers. Clones were read by immunoSEQ multiplex PCR, and TCRdb kept only the in-frame ones, dropping some. The sample shows roughly 250,000 clones, roughly 80% of them seen only once. Input material: PBMCs. These receptor sequences come from a girl aged 2-10 years in good health and CMV-seronegative.

The CDR3 DNA reads TGTGCCAGCAGCCGCGCTTCACAGGGGAGGGAGACCCAGTACTTC. It is translated as CASSRASQGRETQYF. V gene TRBV9 combines with J gene TRBJ2-5; possible D gene TRBD1, 7 bases. Germline CDR1 SGDLS, CDR2 YYNGEE. This CDR3 is 15 amino acids long. V was cut by 4 bases and J by 5 bases, with 18 bases left in between.

The chain recombines TRBV6-5 with TRBJ2-7, with D possibly being TRBD1 (6 bases). The germline V gene has CDR1 MNHEY and CDR2 SVGAGI. This CDR3 spans 16 amino acids. The V and J ends lost 0 bases and 3 bases respectively, with 15 bases between them. CDR3 in amino acids: CASSYSRGGPLYEQYF. The DNA of the CDR3 is TGTGCCAGCAGTTACTCGAGAGGGGGTCCCCTCTACGAGCAGTACTTC.

The V gene is TRBV28, the J gene TRBJ2-1; 7 bases match TRBD2. The length of the CDR3 is 15 residues. Germline lookup yields CDR1 MDHEN and CDR2 SYDVKM. V lost 2 bases and J lost 5; bases outside the gene matches: 6. In DNA form, the CDR3 reads TGTGCCAGCAGTTTAATGGGACTACGTAACAATGAGCAGTTCTTC. Translated, it gives CASSLMGLRNNEQFF.

The gene calls are TRBV7-7 and TRBJ1-1; D ambiguous. Trimming cost V 5 bases and J 1 base, with 14 bases left between them. The CDR3 runs to 15 residues. Germline V gives CDR1 SSHAT, CDR2 FNYEAQ (reference sequence). As DNA, the CDR3 is TGTGCCAGCAGCGCCATAGGAGGAGGGAACACTGAAGCTTTCTTT. Its protein is CASSAIGGGNTEAFF. Combining the CDR3 with reference TRBV7-7 and TRBJ1-1 gives the whole variable domain GAGVSQSPRYKVTKRGQDVTLRCDPISSHATLYWYQQALGQGPEFLTYFNYEAQPDKSGLPSDRFSAERPEGSISTLTIQRTEQRDSAMYRCASSAIGGGNTEAFFGQGTRLTVV.

This clone has a handful of counts. The chain has TRBV25-1 and TRBJ1-6; TRBD1 agrees at 8 bases. CDR1 is MGHDK and CDR2 is SYGVNS in the germline V gene. The trim removed 1 base at V and 7 bases at J, leaving 3 bases unmatched. This CDR3 is 15 amino acids long. The CDR3 protein is CASSELGQGNSPLHF. CDR3 nucleotides: TGTGCCAGCAGTGAATTAGGACAGGGAAATTCACCCCTCCACTTT.

This chain joins TRBV5-1 and TRBJ1-6; D may be TRBD1 (5 bases). The CDR3 extends over 16 amino acids. Germline-derived CDR1 and CDR2 are SGHRS and YFSETQ. The V end lost 1 base, the J end lost 4 bases, and 12 bases lay between the germline ends. CDR3 nucleotide sequence: TGCGCCAGCAGCTTGAACAGGCCCGCTTATAATTCACCCCTCCACTTT. Amino acid sequence: CASSLNRPAYNSPLHF.

As for this clone: One end of the junction does not line up with germline, which may come from a read error. This rearrangement joins TRBV7-9 to TRBJ2-7; the D gene is possibly TRBD2 (5 bases). Germline V lookup: CDR1 SEHNR, CDR2 FQNEAQ (reference sequence). CDR3 length: 11 residues. The CDR3 DNA sequence: TGTGCCAGCAGCCCAAGCGGCGCGAAAAACTTC. Encoded protein: CASSPSGAKNF.

This clone was counted a single time. V is TRBV7-9 and J is TRBJ2-1; TRBD1 matches 8 bases. CDR1 and CDR2 from the germline V gene are SEHNR and FQNEAQ (reference sequence). The CDR3 has 15 amino acids. Losses at the gene ends were 5 bases for V and 4 bases for J; bases not matched to a gene: 7. CDR3 sequence (DNA): TGTGCCAGCAGCAACGGACAGGGCCTATACAATGAGCAGTTCTTC. Protein sequence: CASSNGQGLYNEQFF. Full variable domain (outside the CDR3, taken from reference TRBV7-9 and TRBJ2-1): DTGVSQNPRHKITKRGQNVTFRCDPISEHNRLYWYRQTLGQGPEFLTYFQNEAQLEKSRLLSDRFSAERPKGSFSTLEIQRTEQGDSAMYLCASSNGQGLYNEQFFGPGTRLTVL.

The chain recombines TRBV6-1 with TRBJ1-1; D unresolved. Germline V gene lookup returns CDR1 MNHNS and CDR2 SASEGT. V lost 10 bases to trimming and J lost 3 bases, with 18 bases between them. CDR3 size: 14 residues. The CDR3 DNA sequence: TGTGCCACAAGGCTTAGGGAGGAGGACACTGAAGCTTTCTTT. It is translated as CATRLREEDTEAFF.

This clone occurred a few times. This chain joins TRBV2 and TRBJ2-5; D remains ambiguous. V lost 6 bases to trimming and J lost 3 bases, with 17 bases between them. The CDR3 totals 15 residues. Germline lookup yields CDR1 SNHLY and CDR2 FYNNEI. The CDR3 is CASSAEVFSKETQYF. The CDR3 nucleotides read TGTGCCAGCAGCGCCGAGGTTTTTAGTAAAGAGACCCAGTACTTC. The whole variable domain, filled in from reference TRBV2 and TRBJ2-5, reads EPEVTQTPSHQVTQMGQEVILRCVPISNHLYFYWYRQILGQKVEFLVSFYNNEISEKSEIFDDQFSVERPDGSNFTLKIRSTKLEDSAMYFCASSAEVFSKETQYFGPGTRLLVL.

This clone was seen more than once but under ten times. The V gene is TRBV18, the J gene TRBJ1-1; tentatively, D is TRBD1 (6 bases). Trimming pared 0 bases from V and 1 base from J, leaving 6 bases between. The CDR3 length is 14 residues. CDR1 is KGHSH and CDR2 is LQKENI in the germline V gene. CDR3 amino acids: CASSPPGQNTEAFF. DNA of the CDR3: TGTGCCAGCTCACCACCGGGACAGAACACTGAAGCTTTCTTT.

This clone was observed a few times. The chain joins TRBV4-2 to TRBJ2-3; D perhaps matches TRBD2 (5 bases). This CDR3 has 14 residues. Germline lookup yields CDR1 LGHNA and CDR2 YNFKEQ. V lost 2 bases and J 4 bases, leaving 10 bases between the germline ends. CDR3 sequence (DNA): TGTGCCAGCAGCCAAAGGAGCGGTGCAGATACGCAGTATTTT. It yields the protein CASSQRSGADTQYF.

This clone was seen only once. The chain couples TRBV5-1 to TRBJ2-5, with TRBD2 matching 13 bases. This CDR3 comprises 16 residues. J was trimmed by 5 bases and V by 7 bases; bases with no gene match: 11. Germline assignment: CDR1 SGHRS and CDR2 YFSETQ. The DNA of the CDR3 is TGCGCCAGCGGCCCCCGACTAGCGGGGGGCCGGGAGACCCAGTACTTC. Its protein is CASGPRLAGGRETQYF.

V and J are TRBV7-7 and TRBJ2-1; the D gene is possibly TRBD1 (6 bases). V was clipped by 5 bases and J by 5 bases, with 13 bases between them. This CDR3 is 14 amino acids long. Germline V gives CDR1 SSHAT, CDR2 FNYEAQ (reference sequence). DNA for the CDR3: TGTGCCAGCAGCCCAGGACAGTTTAACAATGAGCAGTTCTTC. As protein: CASSPGQFNNEQFF.

This rearrangement joins TRBV9 to TRBJ2-1; D is undetermined. V lost 4 bases, J lost 0 bases, and 14 bases lay in between. The CDR3 contains 16 residues. Germline CDR1 SGDLS, CDR2 YYNGEE. CDR3 bases: TGTGCCAGCAGCTTCCACTACGGATTCTCCTACAATGAGCAGTTCTTC. The encoded protein is CASSFHYGFSYNEQFF.

This clone appeared once. The rearrangement links TRBV5-4 to TRBJ1-1, with D perhaps TRBD1 (6 bases). V lost 3 bases, J lost 7 bases, and 19 bases lay in between. The germline CDR1 and CDR2 sequences are SGHNT and YYREEE (reference sequence). The CDR3 covers 15 residues. CDR3 sequence reads: CASSSFTGKTYEAFF. The CDR3 DNA reads as TGTGCCAGCAGCTCATTTACAGGGAAAACTTATGAAGCTTTCTTT.

The gene calls are TRBV6-6 and TRBJ1-2; no firm D call. The CDR3 has 12 residues. Looked up from germline, CDR1 is MNHNY and CDR2 is SVGAGI (reference sequence). The V end was cut by 3 bases, the J end by 5 bases, with 7 bases between. The CDR3 bases are TGTGCCAGCAGTTATTCCCGTTATGGCTACACCTTC. It yields the protein CASSYSRYGYTF.

CDR3 sequence: CASSLVGDIPYGYTF. CDR3 DNA sequence: TGTGCCAGCAGCTTAGTTGGGGACATTCCCTATGGCTACACCTTC. The chain carries TRBV7-2 and TRBJ1-2; TRBD1 might be the D (6 bases). Germline V CDR1 and CDR2: SGHTA, FQGNSA. This CDR3 spans 15 amino acids. V dropped 1 base and J dropped 4 bases, with 13 bases sitting between them.